This T cell receptor (beta chain) was sequenced for a study of metastatic and nonmetastatic thyroid tumors (dated by TCRdb to 2018 to 2021). Looking at the study overall: For patients with malignant and with benign thyroid disease, the researchers compared repertoires between peripheral blood samples and tumor or nodule tissue samples.

No treatment had been received by any patient before thyroid surgery. The study retrospectively analysed patient clinical samples collected from about 2011 to 2018 using T-cell receptor beta sequencing. The protocol used for the library was PCR. TCRdb lists the instrument as Illumina HiSeq 4000. The TCR beta-chain CDR3 region of each patient was profiled by high-throughput sequencing. For the original study's pipeline: The researchers built a classifier to tell apart papillary thyroid cancer patients with distant metastasis, based on CDR3 differences among clinicopathological groups. Repertoire diversity was assessed with the Shannon index, and tumor-blood repertoire similarity with the Morisita-Horn index. TCRdb's own reprocessing of the public reads used fastp at Q25 and MiXCR and kept productive beta chains. The V and J calls were not made by the authors but by TCRdb's processing. This sample is represented by roughly 15,000 clones; approximately 29% of them were singletons. The ten largest clones represent roughly 26% of the sample.

The investigation overall reported the following: In both blood and tumor samples, TCR beta diversity was reported to be significantly higher in malignant tumors than in benign nodules.

This clone was recorded a few times. The antigen it recognizes is unknown. The record has no base qualities; no much larger clone is one base away. This clonotype originated in a female donor with papillary thyroid cancer or a benign thyroid nodule (not recorded which). Some clones in this sample may be carry-over from other donors' samples. Sequenced material: tumor tissue.

At the DNA level, the sequence is TGCAGTGCTAGTGAGGGACAGGAAACTCAGCCCCAGCATTTT. This translates into CSASEGQETQPQHF. The rearrangement combines TRBV20-1 with TRBJ1-5; TRBD1 agrees with 8 junctional bases. Unmatched junction bases come to 7, with V trimmed by 3 bases and J by 6 bases. The CDR3 starts with the cysteine, ends with the phenylalanine, and has 14 residues. Only CDR3 DNA is held: 42 bases, read in frame from base 1. CDR1 and CDR2, looked up from the germline V gene (reference sequence), are DFQATT and SNEGSKA.